The 8 T cell receptor beta chains in this list originate from one sample, sequenced in a study of shared clonotypes between healthy human individuals. Selected positively for CCR7 and CD45RO-negative, naive CD8 cells excluded terminally differentiated effector memory CD45RA+ cells. Generated by immunoSEQ multiplex PCR, the TCRdb table keeps only in-frame clones and is missing some. The sample records about 2.2 million clones, 93% being singletons. Material: naive CD8+ T cells from PBMCs. Source of these receptors: a man younger than 30 in good health. Some clones in this sample may be carry-over from other donors' samples.

The V gene is TRBV27, the J gene TRBJ2-3; the D call may be TRBD1 or TRBD2 (5 bases each). CDR3 length: 15 amino acids. CDR1 MNHEY and CDR2 SMNVEV come from the germline V gene (reference sequence). Trimming stripped 1 base from V and 3 bases from J, with 11 bases between. CDR3 amino acids: CASSLYRTVTDTQYF. In DNA form, the CDR3 reads TGTGCCAGCAGTTTATACAGGACTGTTACAGATACGCAGTATTTT.

The rearrangement joins TRBV4-3 to TRBJ2-3; TRBD1 matches 7 bases. The CDR3 totals 16 residues. The ends lost 0 bases at V and 2 bases at J; junction bases unmatched: 5. Germline values: CDR1 LGHNA, CDR2 YSLEER. CDR3 nucleotides: TGCGCCAGCAGCCAAGATGGGGGACAGATCACAGATACGCAGTATTTT. This encodes CASSQDGGQITDTQYF.

The chain recombines TRBV20-1 with TRBJ2-1, with D maybe TRBD2 (5 bases). CDR1 DFQATT and CDR2 SNEGSKA come from the germline V gene (reference sequence). Trimming removed 4 bases at V and 9 bases at J, with 10 bases between. The CDR3 length is 11 residues. DNA for the CDR3: TGCAGTGCTATCAGTCGGGGTGAGCAGTTCTTC. This codes for CSAISRGEQFF.

This chain uses TRBV7-9 with TRBJ2-3, with 9 bases aligning to TRBD2. V dropped 3 bases and J dropped 8; count of bases not matched to a gene: 12. CDR3 length: 16 residues. Germline values: CDR1 SEHNR, CDR2 FQNEAQ (reference sequence). The CDR3 reads CASSFFGVAGESTQYF. The DNA of the CDR3 is TGTGCCAGCAGCTTTTTTGGAGTAGCGGGAGAGAGTACGCAGTATTTT.

The chain carries TRBV19 and TRBJ2-2, with 8 bases aligning to TRBD2. V dropped 7 bases and J dropped 2; count of bases not matched to a gene: 3. CDR3 length: 14 residues. Germline CDR1 is LNHDA and CDR2 is SQIVND (reference sequence). Here the CDR3 DNA reads TGTGCCAGTAACGTAGCGGGAAACACCGGGGAGCTGTTTTTT. Translation: CASNVAGNTGELFF.

The sample holds one count of this clone. This chain uses TRBV27 with TRBJ1-1, with D maybe TRBD1 (6 bases). With 2 bases removed from V and 0 bases from J, the gap between germline ends came to 13 bases. The CDR3 runs to 16 residues. The V gene's germline CDR1 is MNHEY and CDR2 SMNVEV (reference sequence). Written as DNA, the CDR3 is TGTGCCAGCAGTTTAGGGGGGGGCTATGTGAACACTGAAGCTTTCTTT. It specifies CASSLGGGYVNTEAFF.

This rearrangement joins TRBV30 to TRBJ1-1; D is undetermined. This CDR3 comprises 12 residues. Germline CDR1 is GTSNPN and CDR2 is SVGIG (reference sequence). V lost 1 base and J 10 bases, leaving 13 bases between the germline ends. In DNA, the CDR3 is TGTGCCTGGAGTGAGTCGGGCTCGCTAGCTTTCTTT. It is translated as CAWSESGSLAFF.

The chain joins TRBV28 to TRBJ1-5; D is undetermined. Per germline, CDR1 MDHEN and CDR2 SYDVKM. CDR3 length equals 15 residues. Trimming left V 5 bases short and J 0 bases short, with 11 bases between. CDR3 amino acids: CASSIRPYSNQPQHF. Here the CDR3 DNA reads TGTGCCAGCAGTATACGACCTTATAGCAATCAGCCCCAGCATTTT. Variable domain in full (rest from reference TRBV28 and TRBJ1-5): DVKVTQSSRYLVKRTGEKVFLECVQDMDHENMFWYRQDPGLGLRLIYFSYDVKMKEKGDIPEGYSVSREKKERFSLILESASTNQTSMYLCASSIRPYSNQPQHFGDGTRLSIL.